This T cell receptor beta chain was captured in a study of shared clonotypes between healthy human individuals (dated by TCRdb to the early 2020s). A note on the overall study: The cohort comprised a couple of women and a few men aged 18 to 49 years. For each donor, three plates each were used for CD4 naive and CD4 memory, two plates were used for CD8 naive, and one plate was used for CD8 memory. To estimate repertoire size and how much clonotype sharing occurs between individuals, the study deeply sequenced the blood TCR repertoires of about 5 healthy adults. To increase sequencing depth and limit assay-specific biases, TCR repertoire library preparation and sequencing were carried out by different laboratories using diverse techniques. Each donor's leukapheresis produced roughly between roughly 0.94 and 9.5 billion PBMCs.

TCR CDR3 regions were amplified from genomic DNA by multiplex PCR using the deep immunoSEQ assay. Extracted genomic DNA from each cell subset was distributed evenly across all wells of several immunoSEQ 96-well plates, and each plate was treated as a replicate. For sorted subsets, approximately 190 ng of genomic DNA, equivalent to roughly 30,000 T cell genomes, went into each replicate PCR. The purified libraries were quantified using a Qubit 3.0 fluorometer, sized with a Bioanalyzer 2100, and then quantified again using the KAPA Library Quantification kit. Every immunoSEQ 96-well plate was sequenced on a separate single-read 150-cycle Illumina NextSeq 550 flow cell. The source study handled its data this way. Because the immunoSEQ output included only junctional sequences and no quality scores, the filtering could not be the same as the filtering used for full-length reads. Sequences were annotated with PyIR, a Python wrapper for IgBLAST v1.9, and V/J genes and CDR3 were assigned using IMGT germline references. Any read was removed if the V/J assignment was weak (E-value above 1e-6), the CDR3 was missing, or the read contained stop codons, out-of-frame junctions, or ambiguous translated residues. V3J clonotypes were defined by identical inferred V gene, J gene, and CDR3 amino acid sequence. The percentage overlap between two repertoires was calculated by dividing the number of shared unique clonotypes by the size of the smaller repertoire. Repertoire richness was assessed with RTK rarefaction, the Chao1 estimator, and Recon v2.1 estimates of unobserved clonotypes. Generation probabilities for all TCRbeta clonotypes obtained by the gDNA method from a handful of donors were computed using OLGA. What TCRdb holds here is the immuneACCESS table cut down to in-frame rearrangements. Part of the clones is not present; checked against another copy, under half of the missing clones reflect an unresolved V gene, and the others are unexplained. D and trimming come from the DNA, and the V and J calls and clone size come from that table. Recorded for this sample are millions of clones; roughly 92% of them occurred a single time. The ten largest clones take up 0.14% of the sample.

This clone was seen a handful of times. Its antigen is still unknown. No much larger clone exists at a distance of one base, and base qualities are not known. V is clipped by 2 bases and J by 1 base, and the sequence between their germline boundaries is 14 bases long. The CDR3 holds 16 amino acids from the cysteine to the phenylalanine. Here the CDR3 DNA is all that survives: 48 bases in frame from base 1. In the germline V gene (reference sequence), CDR1 corresponds to MNHEY and CDR2 to SMNVEV. What the work shows at the level of the full study, not this receptor alone: Pairwise subsampling led to the expectation that sequencing depth would affect the degree of clonotype sharing among donors. The small number of donors limited the genetic and exposure-history diversity represented. Naive subsets generally had larger estimated clonotype richness than memory subsets did. Sampling was limited to blood, and TCR repertoires in tissue likely differ from TCR repertoires in blood. Across four donors, approximately 5% of naive CD4, 3% to 3.5% of naive CD8, under 2.5% of memory CD4, and under 0.45% of memory CD8 clonotypes were shared. Compared with non-shared clonotypes, the clonotypes found in all four sorted-subset donors had higher generation probabilities. Rarefaction of sorted-subset datasets indicated incomplete sequencing despite the large sequencing depth.

The donors were healthy, HIV-negative adults who had no recently reported acute infections or vaccinations. Every donor was a Caucasian adult living in Nashville, Tennessee, USA. Magnetic negative selection was used to enrich CD4+ T cells, after which naive cells were positively selected on CD45RA and the negative fraction became the memory subset. After blood collection by leukapheresis, PBMCs were isolated using Ficoll-Histopaque density gradient centrifugation and then cryopreserved in the vapor phase of liquid nitrogen. Analytical flow cytometry was used to check the purity and quantity of every magnetically sorted T cell population. From each sorted fraction, genomic DNA was isolated and quantified by UV absorbance on a Nanodrop 2000c.

Sequenced sample: naive CD4+ T cells sorted from blood. Sample cell subset or site, as interpreted from the label and publication: CD45RA+ positively selected. The receptor's source is a man aged 18 to 30 in good health. This sequence uses TRBV27 and TRBJ1-1, with no reliable assignment of the D segment. The CDR3 protein is CASSLGGPGRNTEAFF. The nucleotide sequence is given as TGTGCCAGCAGTTTAGGCGGGCCGGGGAGGAACACTGAAGCTTTCTTT.